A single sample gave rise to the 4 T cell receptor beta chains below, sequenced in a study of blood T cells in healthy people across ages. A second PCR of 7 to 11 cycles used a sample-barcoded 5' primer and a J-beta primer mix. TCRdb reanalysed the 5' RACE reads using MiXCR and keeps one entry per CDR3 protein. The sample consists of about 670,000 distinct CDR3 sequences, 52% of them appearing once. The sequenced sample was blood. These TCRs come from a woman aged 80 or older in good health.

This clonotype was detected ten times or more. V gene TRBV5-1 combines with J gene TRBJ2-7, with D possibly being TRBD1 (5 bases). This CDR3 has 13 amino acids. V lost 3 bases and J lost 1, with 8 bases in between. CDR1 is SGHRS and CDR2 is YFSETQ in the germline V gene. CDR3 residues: CASSSPGSYEQYF. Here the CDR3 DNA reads TGCGCCAGCAGCTCCCCAGGGTCCTACGAGCAGTACTTC.

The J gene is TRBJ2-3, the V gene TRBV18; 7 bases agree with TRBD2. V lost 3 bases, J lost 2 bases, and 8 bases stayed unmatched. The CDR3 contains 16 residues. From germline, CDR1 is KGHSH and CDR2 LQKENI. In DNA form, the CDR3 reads TGTGCCAGCTCACCCTTGACGGGACTAAACACAGATACGCAGTATTTT. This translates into CASSPLTGLNTDTQYF.

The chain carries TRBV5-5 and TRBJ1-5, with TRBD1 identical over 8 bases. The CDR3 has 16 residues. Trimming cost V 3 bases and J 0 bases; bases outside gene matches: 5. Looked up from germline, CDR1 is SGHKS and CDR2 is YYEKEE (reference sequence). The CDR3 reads CASSYGTGPSNQPQHF. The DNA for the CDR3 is TGTGCCAGCAGCTACGGGACAGGCCCTAGCAATCAGCCCCAGCATTTT. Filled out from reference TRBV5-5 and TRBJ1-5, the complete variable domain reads DAGVTQSPTHLIKTRGQQVTLRCSPISGHKSVSWYQQVLGQGPQFIFQYYEKEERGRGNFPDRFSARQFPNYSSELNVNALLLGDSALYLCASSYGTGPSNQPQHFGDGTRLSIL.

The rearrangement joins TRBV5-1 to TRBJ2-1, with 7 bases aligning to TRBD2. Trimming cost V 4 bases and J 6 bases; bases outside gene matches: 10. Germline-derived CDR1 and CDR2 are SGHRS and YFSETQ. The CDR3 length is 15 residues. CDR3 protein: CASSPVWEGPNEQFF. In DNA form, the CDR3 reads TGCGCCAGCAGCCCCGTTTGGGAGGGCCCCAATGAGCAGTTCTTC. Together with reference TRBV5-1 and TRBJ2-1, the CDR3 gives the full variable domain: KAGVTQTPRYLIKTRGQQVTLSCSPISGHRSVSWYQQTPGQGLQFLFEYFSETQRNKGNFPGRFSGRQFSNSRSEMNVSTLELGDSALYLCASSPVWEGPNEQFFGPGTRLTVL.